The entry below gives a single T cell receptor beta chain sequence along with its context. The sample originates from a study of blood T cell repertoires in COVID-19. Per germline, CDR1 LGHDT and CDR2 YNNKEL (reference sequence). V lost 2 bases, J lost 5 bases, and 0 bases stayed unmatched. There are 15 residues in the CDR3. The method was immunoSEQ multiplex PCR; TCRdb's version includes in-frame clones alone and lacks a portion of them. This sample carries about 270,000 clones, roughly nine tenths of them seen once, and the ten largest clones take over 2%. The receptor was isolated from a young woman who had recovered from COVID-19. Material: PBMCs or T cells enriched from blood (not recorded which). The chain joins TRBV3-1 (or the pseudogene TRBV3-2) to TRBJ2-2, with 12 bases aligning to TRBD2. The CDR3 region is CASSQTSGGTGELFF. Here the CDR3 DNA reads TGTGCCAGCAGCCAAACTAGCGGGGGGACCGGGGAGCTGTTTTTT.